Below are 30 T cell receptor beta chains sequenced from a single sample in a study of CD4 T cells in relation to SARS-CoV-2 and coronaviruses. Their antigen targets remain unknown. The assay was immunoSEQ multiplex PCR, and TCRdb's table has in-frame clones only and misses some. Of 25,000 to 30,000 clones in the sample, about 80% were seen once. Unexposed donor CD4+ T cells date from about 2011-2018, before the COVID-19 pandemic. CD4+ T cells were isolated from the cells after 10 days of culture. Source material: CD4+ T cells from PBMCs, cultured in vitro. All receptors come from a human donor in good health.

The chain joins TRBV7-9 to TRBJ1-5; no definite D call. The CDR3 is 14 amino acids. Germline CDR1 SEHNR, CDR2 FQNEAQ (reference sequence). V gave up 1 base and J gave up 9 bases, with 13 bases separating them. The CDR3 spells CASSLGLERGPQHF. CDR3 DNA sequence: TGTGCCAGCAGCTTAGGGTTAGAAAGAGGGCCCCAGCATTTT.

V and J are TRBV7-2 and TRBJ2-7, with a weak D call TRBD1 (5 bases). V was clipped by 0 bases and J by 4 bases, with 10 bases between them. Germline V gene lookup returns CDR1 SGHTA and CDR2 FQGNSA. CDR3 length: 14 residues. CDR3 DNA sequence: TGTGCCAGCAGCTTAGCGGCCAGGGTATACGAGCAGTACTTC. This codes for CASSLAARVYEQYF.

The chain has TRBV7-9 and TRBJ1-1; D might be TRBD1 (6 bases). The ends were cut back, 6 bases at V and 2 bases at J, with 10 bases in the middle. Germline V gene lookup returns CDR1 SEHNR and CDR2 FQNEAQ (reference sequence). The CDR3 is 13 amino acids. The CDR3 bases are TGTGCCAGCAGTTTGGGGGCCAACACTGAAGCTTTCTTT. This sequence encodes CASSLGANTEAFF.

The sample holds one count of this clone. J is TRBJ1-4 and V is TRBV4-3; D unclear. V lost 3 bases and J lost 8, with 13 bases in between. Germline-derived CDR1 and CDR2 are LGHNA and YSLEER. The CDR3 totals 14 residues. The CDR3 loop reads CASSQASTREKLFF. Written as DNA, the CDR3 is TGCGCCAGCAGCCAGGCCTCCACACGGGAAAAACTGTTTTTT.

The chain recombines TRBV11-2 with TRBJ1-6, with 8 nucleotides matching TRBD1. The V segment lost 4 bases and the J segment 10 bases; nucleotides outside the gene matches: 6. CDR1 and CDR2 from the germline V gene are SGHAT and FQNNGV. This CDR3 comprises 14 residues. The CDR3 nucleotides are TGTGCCAGCAGCTCGGGGACAGGAAAGTCACCCCTCCACTTT. Protein: CASSSGTGKSPLHF.

The rearrangement uses TRBV3-1 (or the pseudogene TRBV3-2) and TRBJ1-6, with 7 positions matching TRBD1. This CDR3 is 16 amino acids long. Germline V gives CDR1 LGHDT, CDR2 YNNKEL (reference sequence). V trimming: 1 base; J trimming: 6 bases; junction bases outside the gene matches: 6. CDR3 amino acids: CASSQGSGGRNSPLHF. In DNA form, the CDR3 reads TGTGCCAGCAGCCAAGGGTCAGGGGGTCGTAATTCACCCCTCCACTTT.

This chain joins TRBV10-1 and TRBJ2-5, with 10 bases that match TRBD2. The CDR3 sequence is 15 residues long. Germline V CDR1 and CDR2: WNHNN, SYGVQD (reference sequence). The V segment lost 5 bases and the J segment 1 base; nucleotides outside the gene matches: 4. CDR3 in amino acids: CASSSSGGAQETQYF. The CDR3 DNA sequence: TGCGCCAGCAGTTCCAGCGGGGGGGCCCAAGAGACCCAGTACTTC.

The V call is TRBV5-1, the J call TRBJ1-1; 7 bases agree with TRBD1. V lost 0 bases and J lost 1; bases outside the gene matches: 0. Germline-derived CDR1 and CDR2 are SGHRS and YFSETQ. The CDR3 runs 14 residues. The CDR3 protein is CASSLDRGNTEAFF. The DNA for the CDR3 is TGCGCCAGCAGCTTGGACAGGGGGAACACTGAAGCTTTCTTT.

This chain connects TRBV7-8 to TRBJ1-6; D gene uncertain. The germline V gene encodes CDR1 SGHVS and CDR2 FQNEAQ. This CDR3 comprises 16 residues. Trimming took 0 bases from V and 7 from J, leaving 13 bases between them. The CDR3 sequence is CASSLARVTGNSPLHF. The CDR3 nucleotides are TGTGCCAGCAGCTTAGCGAGGGTGACTGGGAATTCACCCCTCCACTTT.

The V call is TRBV7-9, the J call TRBJ2-1; 11 nucleotides align to TRBD2. Trimming took 5 bases from V and 1 from J; bases not matched to a gene: 10. The V gene's germline CDR1 is SEHNR and CDR2 FQNEAQ (reference sequence). There are 18 residues in the CDR3. For the CDR3, the DNA is TGTGCCAGCAGCGGATATGTCGGACTAGCGGGTTCCTACAATGAGCAGTTCTTC. This encodes CASSGYVGLAGSYNEQFF.

The rearrangement uses TRBV5-4 and TRBJ2-5; D could derive from TRBD1 or TRBD2 (6 bases each). CDR1 and CDR2 (germline): SGHNT, YYREEE (reference sequence). CDR3 length equals 14 residues. V shed 2 bases and J shed 5 bases, with 13 bases lying between them. The CDR3 is CASSLGGRLETQYF. In nucleotides, the CDR3 is TGTGCCAGCAGCTTAGGGGGGAGATTGGAGACCCAGTACTTC.

V gene TRBV7-2 combines with J gene TRBJ2-7, with D hard to call. V shed 5 bases and J shed 4 bases, with 18 bases lying between them. CDR1 and CDR2 from the germline V gene are SGHTA and FQGNSA. The CDR3 length is 15 residues. The CDR3 loop is CASSATAAGRYEQYF. CDR3 nucleotides: TGTGCCAGCAGCGCCACCGCGGCCGGCCGATACGAGCAGTACTTC.

The chain uses TRBV20-1 and TRBJ2-7, with D tentatively TRBD1 (6 bases). Germline assignment: CDR1 DFQATT and CDR2 SNEGSKA (reference sequence). Trimming shortened V by 6 bases and J by 4 bases, and 10 bases separated the two germline ends. The CDR3 has 11 amino acids. CDR3 amino acids: CSATRGYEQYF. The CDR3 DNA reads TGCAGTGCCACGAGGGGGTACGAGCAGTACTTC.

V gene TRBV7-9 combines with J gene TRBJ2-7; 16 bases match TRBD2. The CDR3 totals 16 residues. In germline, CDR1 is SEHNR, CDR2 FQNEAQ (reference sequence). With V trimmed by 4 bases and J by 4 bases, 4 bases remained unmatched. The CDR3 sequence is CASSSGTSGRGYEQYF. CDR3 coding DNA: TGTGCCAGCAGCTCCGGGACTAGCGGGAGGGGTTACGAGCAGTACTTC.

The table lists this clone with a few counts. This rearrangement joins TRBV27 to TRBJ2-3; perhaps TRBD1 as D (5 bases). V gave up 2 bases and J gave up 6 bases, with 9 bases separating them. Per the germline V gene, CDR1 is MNHEY and CDR2 is SMNVEV (reference sequence). This CDR3 has 13 residues. The CDR3 coding sequence is TGTGCCAGCAGTTTAGAAAGGGGTGATACGCAGTATTTT. Residues: CASSLERGDTQYF.

The CDR3 region has the DNA TGTGCCAGCAGCCAACCCCAGGGTTCTAGCACAGATACGCAGTATTTT. Translating gives CASSQPQGSSTDTQYF. V gene TRBV3-1 (or the pseudogene TRBV3-2) combines with J gene TRBJ2-3; possible D gene TRBD1, 5 bases. The CDR3 covers 16 residues. Per the germline V gene, CDR1 is LGHDT and CDR2 is YNNKEL (reference sequence). Trimming took 2 bases from V and 0 from J, leaving 12 bases between them.

This clone was seen only once. The rearrangement uses TRBV7-8 and TRBJ2-7; D is ambiguous. With 2 bases removed from V and 0 bases from J, the gap between germline ends came to 2 bases. CDR1 and CDR2 from the germline V gene are SGHVS and FQNEAQ. The CDR3 sequence is 12 residues long. The CDR3, as DNA: TGTGCCAGCAGCTTAACCTCCTACGAGCAGTACTTC. Protein product: CASSLTSYEQYF.

This clone was detected a few times. This rearrangement joins TRBV4-1 to TRBJ1-2; 11 bases line up with TRBD1. The germline V gene encodes CDR1 MGHRA and CDR2 YSYEKL. J gave up 2 bases and V 1 base, and 6 bases lay outside the gene matches. The CDR3 extends over 17 amino acids. CDR3 bases: TGCGCCAGCAGCCAAGGCCCCGGACAGGGGGCCAACTATGGCTACACCTTC. Protein product: CASSQGPGQGANYGYTF.

This chain links TRBV18 with TRBJ2-5; D may be TRBD2 (6 bases). Germline lookup yields CDR1 KGHSH and CDR2 LQKENI. The germline V and J ends were trimmed by 2 bases and 2 bases, with 12 bases remaining between them. The CDR3 consists of 15 residues. The CDR3 DNA reads TGTGCCAGCTCACCAAAAGGAGGGAGTCAAGAGACCCAGTACTTC. Its translation is CASSPKGGSQETQYF. The whole variable domain, remainder taken from reference TRBV18 and TRBJ2-5, is NAGVMQNPRHLVRRRGQEARLRCSPMKGHSHVYWYRQLPEEGLKFMVYLQKENIIDESGMPKERFSAEFPKEGPSILRIQQVVRGDSAAYFCASSPKGGSQETQYFGPGTRLLVL.

This rearrangement joins TRBV6-5 to TRBJ1-5; maybe TRBD1 (6 bases). The CDR3 consists of 14 residues. Germline V CDR1 and CDR2: MNHEY, SVGAGI. Between the trimmed V and J ends, which lost 6 bases and 6 bases, there was a span of 15 bases. The CDR3 loop is CASRKRAGVQPQHF. CDR3 DNA sequence: TGTGCCAGCAGAAAAAGGGCAGGGGTTCAGCCCCAGCATTTT.

This chain joins TRBV5-1 and TRBJ2-7, with D perhaps TRBD1 or TRBD2 (5 bases each). This CDR3 spans 15 amino acids. Germline CDR1 reads SGHRS; CDR2 reads YFSETQ. V shed 4 bases and J shed 2 bases, with 16 bases lying between them. The CDR3 DNA reads as TGCGCCAGCAGCCAAGGGACCTCCCCGGCCTACGAGCAGTACTTC. Translated, it gives CASSQGTSPAYEQYF.

The gene calls are TRBV30 and TRBJ1-3, with D uncertain. The CDR3 sequence is 14 residues long. CDR1 and CDR2 (germline): GTSNPN, SVGIG (reference sequence). Trimming stripped 4 bases from V and 2 bases from J, with 12 bases between. CDR3 bases: TGTGCCTGGAACGGGCGAACGACTGGAAACACCATATATTTT. Protein: CAWNGRTTGNTIYF.

V usage is TRBV9 and J usage is TRBJ2-1; D is ambiguous. The ends were cut back, 1 base at V and 6 bases at J, with 5 bases in the middle. Germline V gene lookup returns CDR1 SGDLS and CDR2 YYNGEE. This CDR3 has 12 amino acids. CDR3 amino acids: CASSVSFNEQFF. The CDR3 region has the DNA TGTGCCAGCAGCGTATCTTTCAATGAGCAGTTCTTC.

V and J are TRBV19 and TRBJ1-2, with no clear D. From germline, CDR1 is LNHDA and CDR2 SQIVND (reference sequence). Trimming left V 1 base short and J 0 bases short, with 6 bases between. CDR3 size: 14 residues. CDR3: CASSIVGTNYGYTF. The CDR3 DNA follows: TGTGCCAGTAGTATAGTTGGAACTAACTATGGCTACACCTTC.

The V call is TRBV12-3 or TRBV12-4, the J call TRBJ2-3, with D perhaps matching TRBD2 (6 bases). V was pared by 6 bases and J by 0 bases, with 7 bases between. The CDR3 is made up of 13 amino acids. The CDR3 protein is CASREGSTDTQYF. As DNA, the CDR3 is TGTGCCAGCAGGGAGGGTAGCACAGATACGCAGTATTTT.

A single count supports this clone. This chain uses TRBV27 with TRBJ1-6; D not resolved. CDR1 MNHEY and CDR2 SMNVEV come from the germline V gene (reference sequence). This CDR3 has 13 amino acids. V lost 4 bases and J lost 7, with 8 bases in between. In DNA form, the CDR3 reads TGTGCCAGCAGTTCCCCCGGCAATTCACCCCTCCACTTT. Translating gives CASSSPGNSPLHF.

The chain couples TRBV9 to TRBJ2-2; the match to TRBD2 covers 12 bases. The CDR3 extends over 20 amino acids. Trimming cost V 4 bases and J 0 bases; bases outside gene matches: 13. In germline, CDR1 is SGDLS, CDR2 YYNGEE. CDR3 DNA: TGTGCCAGCAGCCCCACCTTTACTAGCGGGGGGCTAACGAACACCGGGGAGCTGTTTTTT. This encodes CASSPTFTSGGLTNTGELFF.

The V gene is TRBV5-1, the J gene TRBJ2-5; D perhaps matches TRBD2 (6 bases). Germline V gene data show CDR1 as SGHRS and CDR2 as YFSETQ. The CDR3 extends over 13 amino acids. Trimming took 5 bases from V and 4 from J, leaving 12 bases between them. CDR3 DNA: TGCGCCAGCAGTCGCGGGGTAGGAGAGACCCAGTACTTC. Translating gives CASSRGVGETQYF. The whole variable domain, remainder taken from reference TRBV5-1 and TRBJ2-5, is KAGVTQTPRYLIKTRGQQVTLSCSPISGHRSVSWYQQTPGQGLQFLFEYFSETQRNKGNFPGRFSGRQFSNSRSEMNVSTLELGDSALYLCASSRGVGETQYFGPGTRLLVL.

This clone has just a few counts. The rearrangement joins TRBV5-1 to TRBJ2-7, with no clear D. V was trimmed by 3 bases and J by 6 bases, leaving 7 bases between them. Germline V gene sequence: CDR1 SGHRS, CDR2 YFSETQ. The CDR3 is made up of 11 amino acids. CDR3 residues: CASSSPGEQYF. For the CDR3, the DNA is TGCGCCAGCAGCTCCCCGGGCGAGCAGTACTTC. The entire variable domain, with the rest obtained from reference TRBV5-1 and TRBJ2-7, is as follows: KAGVTQTPRYLIKTRGQQVTLSCSPISGHRSVSWYQQTPGQGLQFLFEYFSETQRNKGNFPGRFSGRQFSNSRSEMNVSTLELGDSALYLCASSSPGEQYFGPGTRLTVT.

This sequence joins TRBV19 and TRBJ1-2, with D perhaps matching TRBD1 (5 bases). The CDR3 covers 13 residues. Trimming pared 10 bases from V and 2 bases from J, leaving 14 bases between. Germline values: CDR1 LNHDA, CDR2 SQIVND (reference sequence). The CDR3 protein is CATGPGRNYGYTF. The CDR3 DNA is TGTGCCACCGGACCGGGGCGCAACTATGGCTACACCTTC.